This T cell receptor (beta chain) came from a study of shared clonotypes between healthy human individuals. Note on this clone: Antigen unknown. At one of its ends the junction is not consistent with the germline gene, which may arise from a read error. The sample carries other DNA sequences with the same CDR3.

Study results and caveats: Incompleteness in sorted-subset sequencing, despite large depth, was shown by rarefaction.

Germline V gene sequence: CDR1 SGHNT, CDR2 YYREEE (reference sequence). This CDR3 region has 16 residues. All donors were Caucasian adults living in Nashville, Tennessee. Template for every sorted-subset replicate PCR totaled roughly 210 ng DNA, tens of thousands of T cell genomes. Per the study methods: For the immunoSEQ data, sequences were junction-only without quality scores, so filtering differed. Sequencing used immunoSEQ multiplex PCR; TCRdb keeps in-frame clones, though not all of them. V and J calls and clone size follow that table, whereas D and trimming were derived from the DNA. The repertoire has more than 2,000,000 clones, over 85% of them found once; the top ten carry under 0.45%.

This chain uses TRBV5-4 with TRBJ2-1; 7 positions agree with TRBD2. This clonotype was obtained from a man aged 18 to 29 in good health. Some clones in this sample may be carry-over from other donors' samples. Material for sequencing was naive CD4+ T cells from PBMCs. Noted subset: CD45RA+ positively selected. Here the CDR3 DNA reads TGCGCCAGCAGCTTTCCTAGTGCGGGAGAGTACAATGAGCAGTTCTTC. This sequence encodes CASSFPSAGEYNEQFF.